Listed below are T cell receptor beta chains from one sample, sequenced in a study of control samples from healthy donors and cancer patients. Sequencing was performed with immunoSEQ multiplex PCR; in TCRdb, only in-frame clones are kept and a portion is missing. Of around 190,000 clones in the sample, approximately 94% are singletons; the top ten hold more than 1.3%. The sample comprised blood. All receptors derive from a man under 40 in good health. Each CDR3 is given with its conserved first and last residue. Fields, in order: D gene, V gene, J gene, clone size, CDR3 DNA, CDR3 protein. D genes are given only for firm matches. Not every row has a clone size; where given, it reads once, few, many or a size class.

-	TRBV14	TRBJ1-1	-	TGTGCCAGCAGCCAAGATACATCCGGGCTTCGGGGGACTGAAGCTTTCTTT	CASSQDTSGLRGTEAFF
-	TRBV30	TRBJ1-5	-	TGTGCCTGGCAAAGTCGTACGGGGCAGCCCCAGCATTTT	CAWQSRTGQPQHF
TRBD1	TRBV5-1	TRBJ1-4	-	TGCGCCAGCAGTCCCGACAGGGGGATTGAAAAACTGTTTTTT	CASSPDRGIEKLFF
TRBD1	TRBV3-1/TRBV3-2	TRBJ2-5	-	TGTGCCAGCAGCCAACCCACAGGGGGCGCTGGAGAGACCCAGTACTTC	CASSQPTGGAGETQYF
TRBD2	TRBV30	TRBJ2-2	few	TGTGCCTGTCACCAGCTAGCGGGGGGGCCGAACACCGGGGAGCTGTTTTTT	CACHQLAGGPNTGELFF
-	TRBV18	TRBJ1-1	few	TGTGCCAGCTCACCTCACAAGGGTTTGGACACTGAAGCTTTCTTT	CASSPHKGLDTEAFF
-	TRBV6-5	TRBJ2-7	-	TGTGCCAGCTCCGGACAGACTTACGAGCAGTACTTC	CASSGQTYEQYF
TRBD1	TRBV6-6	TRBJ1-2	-	TGTGCCAGCAACCGACAGGGAGGCGGCTACACCTTC	CASNRQGGGYTF
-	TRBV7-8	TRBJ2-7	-	TGTGCCAGCAGCTTATCGACAGGTCCGGGTTCCGAGCAGTACTTC	CASSLSTGPGSEQYF
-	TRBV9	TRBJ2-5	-	TGTGCCAGCAGCGTAGGACAGGCCGAGACCCAGTACTTC	CASSVGQAETQYF
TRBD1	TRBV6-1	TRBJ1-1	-	TGTGCCAGCAGTGCCGGGACAGGTTCTCGGGGGGCTGAAGCTTTCTTT	CASSAGTGSRGAEAFF
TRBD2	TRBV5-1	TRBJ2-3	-	TGCGCCAGCAGCCCGGGACTAGCGGGAGGGCCGGATACGCAGTATTTT	CASSPGLAGGPDTQYF
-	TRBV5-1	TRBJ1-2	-	TGCGCCAGCAGCTTGGCTGGAAGCTATGGCTACACCTTC	CASSLAGSYGYTF
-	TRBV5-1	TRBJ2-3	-	TGCGCCAGCAGCTTGACGGATAGCACAGATACGCAGTATTTT	CASSLTDSTDTQYF
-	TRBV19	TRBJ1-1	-	TGTGCCAGTAGTAAGGGGAGAGGAGCTTTCTTT	CASSKGRGAFF
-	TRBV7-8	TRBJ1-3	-	TGTGCCAGCAGCCCAGGGAAGGGAGACACCATATATTTT	CASSPGKGDTIYF
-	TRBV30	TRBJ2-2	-	TGTGCCTGGAGTACATTGGGACTCAACACCGGGGAGCTGTTTTTT	CAWSTLGLNTGELFF
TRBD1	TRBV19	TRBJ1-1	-	TGTGCCAGTAATAGACAGGGGGCCAGGTACACTGAAGCTTTCTTT	CASNRQGARYTEAFF